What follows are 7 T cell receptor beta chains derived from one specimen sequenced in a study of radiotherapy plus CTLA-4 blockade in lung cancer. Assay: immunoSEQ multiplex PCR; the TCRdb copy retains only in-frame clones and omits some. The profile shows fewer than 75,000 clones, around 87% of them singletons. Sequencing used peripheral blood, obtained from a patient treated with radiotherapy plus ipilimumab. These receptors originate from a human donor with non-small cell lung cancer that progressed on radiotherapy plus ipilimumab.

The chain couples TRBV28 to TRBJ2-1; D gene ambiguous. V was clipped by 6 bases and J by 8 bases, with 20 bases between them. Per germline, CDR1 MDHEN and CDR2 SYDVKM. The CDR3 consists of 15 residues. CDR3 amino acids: CASSQDTRSQDEQFF. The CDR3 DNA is TGTGCCAGCAGCCAAGATACAAGGAGTCAAGATGAGCAGTTCTTC.

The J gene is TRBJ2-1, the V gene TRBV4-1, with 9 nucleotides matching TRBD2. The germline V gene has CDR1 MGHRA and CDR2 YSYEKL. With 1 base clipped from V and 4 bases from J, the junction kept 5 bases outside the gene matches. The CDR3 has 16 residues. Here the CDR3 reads CASSQGTSALYNEQFF. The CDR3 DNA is TGCGCCAGCAGCCAAGGGACTAGCGCGTTGTACAATGAGCAGTTCTTC.

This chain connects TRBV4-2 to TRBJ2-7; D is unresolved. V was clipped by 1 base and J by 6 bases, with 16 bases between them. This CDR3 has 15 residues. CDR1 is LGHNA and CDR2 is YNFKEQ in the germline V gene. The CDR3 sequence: CASSQVWAGTGEQYF. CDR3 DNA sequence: TGTGCCAGCAGCCAAGTTTGGGCAGGTACTGGCGAGCAGTACTTC.

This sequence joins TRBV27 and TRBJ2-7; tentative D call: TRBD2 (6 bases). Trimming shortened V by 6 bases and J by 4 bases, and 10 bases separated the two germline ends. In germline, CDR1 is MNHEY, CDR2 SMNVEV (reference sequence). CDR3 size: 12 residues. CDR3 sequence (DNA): TGTGCCAGCAGGGGGAGCGGGTACGAGCAGTACGTC. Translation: CASRGSGYEQYV.

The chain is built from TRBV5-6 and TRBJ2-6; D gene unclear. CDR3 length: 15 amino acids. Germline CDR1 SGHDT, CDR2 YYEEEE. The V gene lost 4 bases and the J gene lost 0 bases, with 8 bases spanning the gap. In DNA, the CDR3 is TGTGCCAGCAGCACCGGATTCTCTGGGGCCAACGTCCTGACTTTC. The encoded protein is CASSTGFSGANVLTF.

The CDR3 DNA reads TGTGCCAGCAGCTTGTTCTGGGATGAGCAGTTCTTC. Amino acids: CASSLFWDEQFF. The chain employs TRBV5-6 and TRBJ2-1; D is unclear. V shed 1 base and J shed 8 bases, with 7 bases lying between them. The CDR3 has 12 residues. Per the germline V gene, CDR1 is SGHDT and CDR2 is YYEEEE.

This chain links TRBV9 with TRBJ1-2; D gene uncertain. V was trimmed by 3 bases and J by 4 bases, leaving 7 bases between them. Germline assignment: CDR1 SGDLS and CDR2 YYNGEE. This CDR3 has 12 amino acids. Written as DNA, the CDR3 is TGTGCCAGCAGCGGCGGGATCTATGGCTACACCTTC. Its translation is CASSGGIYGYTF.